The entry below gives a single T cell receptor beta chain sequence along with its context. Trimming pared 4 bases from V and 0 bases from J, leaving 17 bases between. The CDR3 loop spans 17 amino acids. Germline CDR1 and CDR2: MNHEY and SVGEGT. The sample originates from a study of blood T cell repertoires in COVID-19. Study overall: PBMCs, B-cell-depleted T cells, or T cells were the source of the cDNA or gDNA that made up the material.

In the original processing: Quantification of nucleated cells was approximated via reference gene primer amplification. The repertoire was sequenced with immunoSEQ multiplex PCR; TCRdb's copy has only in-frame clones and lacks some. That table is the source of V, J and clone size, and D and trimming were worked out from the DNA. The table shows 250,000 to 350,000 clones, with 89% occurring only once. The specimen was peripheral blood. The receptor's source is a woman in her sixties with acute or convalescent COVID-19. V and J are TRBV6-2 or TRBV6-3 and TRBJ2-3, with D possibly being TRBD2 (7 bases). CDR3 sequence (DNA): TGTGCCAGCAGTTCCCGCGGGGGCCTAGCTAGCACAGATACGCAGTATTTT. It translates to CASSSRGGLASTDTQYF.